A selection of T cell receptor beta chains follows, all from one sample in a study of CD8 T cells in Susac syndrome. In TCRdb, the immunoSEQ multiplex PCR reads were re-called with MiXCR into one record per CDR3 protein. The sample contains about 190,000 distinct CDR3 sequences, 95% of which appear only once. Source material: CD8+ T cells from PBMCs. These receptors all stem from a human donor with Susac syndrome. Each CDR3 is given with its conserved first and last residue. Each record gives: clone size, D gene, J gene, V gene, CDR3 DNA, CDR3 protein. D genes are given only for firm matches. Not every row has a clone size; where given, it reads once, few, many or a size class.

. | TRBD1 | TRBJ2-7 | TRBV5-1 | TGCGCCAGCACCACTACCGGGACAGGGCGTTACGAGCAGTACTTC | CASTTTGTGRYEQYF
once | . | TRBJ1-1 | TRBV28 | TGTGCCAGTACAACTCCCCGGGAAATGAACACTGAAGCTTTCTTT | CASTTPREMNTEAFF
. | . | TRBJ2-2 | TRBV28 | TGTGCCAGCATCACTCTGGGGGACACCGGGGAGCTGTTTTTT | CASITLGDTGELFF
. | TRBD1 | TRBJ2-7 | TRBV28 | TGTGCCGCTATGGACAGGGGGCCTTACGAGCAGTACTTC | CAAMDRGPYEQYF
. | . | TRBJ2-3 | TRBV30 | TGTGCCTGGAGTGTACGCCCCGTCATTAGCACAGATACGCAGTATTTT | CAWSVRPVISTDTQYF
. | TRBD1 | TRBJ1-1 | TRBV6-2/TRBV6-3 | TGTGCCAGCAGTTACCTTAGAGGGACAGACATGAACACTGAAGCTTTCTTT | CASSYLRGTDMNTEAFF
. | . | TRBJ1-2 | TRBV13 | TGTGCCACTAGAGTGGGTATGAACTATGGCTACACCTTC | CATRVGMNYGYTF
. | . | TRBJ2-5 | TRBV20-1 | TGCAGTGCTAGAGAGACGCCAGGGGTCCAAGAGACCCAGTACTTC | CSARETPGVQETQYF
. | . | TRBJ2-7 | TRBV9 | TGTGCCAGCAGCGTAGTGGGCAGTTCCGAGCAGTACTTC | CASSVVGSSEQYF
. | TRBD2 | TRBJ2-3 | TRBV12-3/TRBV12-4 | TGTGCCAGCAGGCCCCAGGGTGGAGTTGGCGGGAGACGGGATACGCAGTATTTT | CASRPQGGVGGRRDTQYF
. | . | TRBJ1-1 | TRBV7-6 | TGTGCCAGCAGCCCAGGGGCGAACCCTAAGCCGAACACTGAAGCTTTCTTT | CASSPGANPKPNTEAFF
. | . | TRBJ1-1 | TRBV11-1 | TGTGCCAGCAGCTTAGTCCCAGGGAACACTGAAGCTTTCTTT | CASSLVPGNTEAFF
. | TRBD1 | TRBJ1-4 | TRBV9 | TGTGCCAGCAGCGTTAGGGACAGGGGGAATGAAAAACTGTTTTTT | CASSVRDRGNEKLFF
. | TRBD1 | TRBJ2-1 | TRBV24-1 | TGTGCCACCGGCAGGACAGGGAGTAATCCTGAGCAGTTCTTC | CATGRTGSNPEQFF
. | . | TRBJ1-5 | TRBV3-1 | TGTGCCAGCAGCCCCCGACAGTACAATCAGCCCCAGCATTTT | CASSPRQYNQPQHF
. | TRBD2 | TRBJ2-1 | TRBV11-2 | TGTGCCAGCAGCTTCCCACCCACCGGGACTAGCGGGAAGGATGAGCAGTTCTTC | CASSFPPTGTSGKDEQFF
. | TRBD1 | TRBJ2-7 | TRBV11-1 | TGTGCCAGCAGCTTACCTTGGACAGGGGGCGGCGAGCAGTACTTC | CASSLPWTGGGEQYF
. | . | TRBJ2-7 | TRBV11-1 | TGTGCCAGCAGCCGATTTACAGGATTCCACTCCTACGAGCAGTACTTC | CASSRFTGFHSYEQYF
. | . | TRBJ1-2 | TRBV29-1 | TGCAGCGTTGAAGATGGGGGACCAAACTATGGCTACACCTTC | CSVEDGGPNYGYTF
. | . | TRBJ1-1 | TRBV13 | TGTGCCAGCAGCGCAGTTCGGGGGGCCCACACTGAAGCTTTCTTT | CASSAVRGAHTEAFF
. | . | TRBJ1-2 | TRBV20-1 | TGCAGTGCTAGCGAGCGGTTCACCTTC | CSASERFTF
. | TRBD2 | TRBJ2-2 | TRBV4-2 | TGTGCCAGCAGCCAGAAGATGACTAGCGGGGGCACCGGGGAGCTGTTTTTT | CASSQKMTSGGTGELFF
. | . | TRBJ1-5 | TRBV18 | TGTGCCAATTTTATGGATCAGCCCCAGCATTTT | CANFMDQPQHF
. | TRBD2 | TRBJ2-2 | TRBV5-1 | TGCGCCAGCAGCTTGGAGTCCACTAGCGACGGCGGGGAGCTGTTTTTT | CASSLESTSDGGELFF
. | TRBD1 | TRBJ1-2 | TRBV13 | TGTGCCAGCAGCTTAGGGACAGGGGGATACGTAAACTATGGCTACACCTTC | CASSLGTGGYVNYGYTF
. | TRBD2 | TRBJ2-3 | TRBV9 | TGTGCCAGCAGCGTAGCTCGAAGCGGGGGTGGCACAGATACGCAGTATTTT | CASSVARSGGGTDTQYF
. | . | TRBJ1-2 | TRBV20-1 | TGCAGTGCTAGGAGAGCAGGGGCGGACTATGGCTACACCTTC | CSARRAGADYGYTF
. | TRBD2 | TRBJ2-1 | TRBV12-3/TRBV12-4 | TGTGCCAGCAGTTCATTTAGCGGGAGGGCCAGTGAGCAGTTCTTC | CASSSFSGRASEQFF
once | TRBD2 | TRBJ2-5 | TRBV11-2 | TGTGCCAGCAGTGTCCTAGCGGGAGGGGGGGAGACCCAGTACTTC | CASSVLAGGGETQYF
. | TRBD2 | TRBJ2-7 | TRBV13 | TGTGCCAGCAGCTCTGATCAAGCGGGGACCGAAGAAGCCTACGAGCAGTACTTC | CASSSDQAGTEEAYEQYF
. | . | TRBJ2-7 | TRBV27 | TGTGCCAGCAGTTTGGCAGGGTATAGCTACGAGCAGTACTTC | CASSLAGYSYEQYF
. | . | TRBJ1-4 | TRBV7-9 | TGTGCCAGCGCCGGGGCAAGAAGTGAAAAACTGTTTTTT | CASAGARSEKLFF
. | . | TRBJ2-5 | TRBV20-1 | TGCAGTGCTAGACCGCTAGGGGGGGAGACCCAGTACTTC | CSARPLGGETQYF
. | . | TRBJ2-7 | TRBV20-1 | TGCAGTGCTAGAGGGCCCGCGCAGGGGTACGAGCAGTACTTC | CSARGPAQGYEQYF
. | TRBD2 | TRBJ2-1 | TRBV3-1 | TGTGCCAGCAGCCAAGCAACTAGCGGGGGGTCCTACAATGAGCAGTTCTTC | CASSQATSGGSYNEQFF
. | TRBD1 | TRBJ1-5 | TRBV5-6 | TGTGCCAGCAGCTTGGCCGTGAAGGGGGCCTATCAGCCCCAGCATTTT | CASSLAVKGAYQPQHF
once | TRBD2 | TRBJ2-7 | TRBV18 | TGTGCCAGCTCACCGAGCGGGGGGGCACTAAACGAGCAGTACTTC | CASSPSGGALNEQYF
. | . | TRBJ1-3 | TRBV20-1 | TGCAGTGCTCCCGGGTGGGGAAACACCATATATTTT | CSAPGWGNTIYF
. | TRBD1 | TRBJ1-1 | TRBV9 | TGTGCCAGCAGCGTAGCAGGACAGGCGATCACTGAAGCTTTCTTT | CASSVAGQAITEAFF
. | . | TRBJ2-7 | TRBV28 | TGTGCCAGCACCACCCTTCGGGAGCAGTACTTC | CASTTLREQYF
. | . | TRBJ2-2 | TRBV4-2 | TGTGCCAGCAGCCAAGAAAACGGGGAGCTGTTTTTT | CASSQENGELFF
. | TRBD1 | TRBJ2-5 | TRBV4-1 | TGCGCCAGCAGCCCCTTAGGACAGGGACTTTCCCAAGAGACCCAGTACTTC | CASSPLGQGLSQETQYF
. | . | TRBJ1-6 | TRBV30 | TGTGCCTGGAGTCGGATTTCCTATAATTCACCCCTCCACTTT | CAWSRISYNSPLHF
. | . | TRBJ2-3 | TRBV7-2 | TGTGCCAGCAGCTTAGTGCCTCGGGACACAGATACGCAGTATTTT | CASSLVPRDTDTQYF
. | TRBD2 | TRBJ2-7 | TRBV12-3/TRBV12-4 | TGTGCCAGCAGTCCCCGACTAGCCGATTACGAGCAGTACTTC | CASSPRLADYEQYF
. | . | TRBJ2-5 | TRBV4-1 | TGCGCCAGCAGCCAAGGCCCAGGGATCTCAGAGACCCAGTACTTC | CASSQGPGISETQYF
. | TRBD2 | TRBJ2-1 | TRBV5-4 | TGTGCCAGCAGCTTGGAGACTAGCGGGGGGTACAATGAGCAGTTCTTC | CASSLETSGGYNEQFF
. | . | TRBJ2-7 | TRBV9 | TGTGCCAGCAGCGGCAAAGACAGTACCTACGAGCAGTACTTC | CASSGKDSTYEQYF
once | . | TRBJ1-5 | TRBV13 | TGTGCCAGCAGCTTAGGGGGCGGGAAATATAGCAATCAGCCCCAGCATTTT | CASSLGGGKYSNQPQHF
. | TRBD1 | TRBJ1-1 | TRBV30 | TGTGCCTGGAAAAACGGACAGGGGAACACTGAAGCTTTCTTT | CAWKNGQGNTEAFF
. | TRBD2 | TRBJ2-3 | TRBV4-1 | TGCGCCAGCAGCCGGAGTCTAGCGGGGGGGCGGGGTACGCAGTATTTT | CASSRSLAGGRGTQYF
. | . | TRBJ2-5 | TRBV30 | TGTGCCTGGAAAAAGGGGTGGGAGACCCAGTACTTC | CAWKKGWETQYF
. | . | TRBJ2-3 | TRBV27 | TGTGCCAGCAGTTCACGGACAGTGGCAGATACGCAGTATTTT | CASSSRTVADTQYF
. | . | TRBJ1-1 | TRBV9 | TGTGCCAGCAGCGCCCGGGACGTAAACACTGAAGCTTTCTTT | CASSARDVNTEAFF